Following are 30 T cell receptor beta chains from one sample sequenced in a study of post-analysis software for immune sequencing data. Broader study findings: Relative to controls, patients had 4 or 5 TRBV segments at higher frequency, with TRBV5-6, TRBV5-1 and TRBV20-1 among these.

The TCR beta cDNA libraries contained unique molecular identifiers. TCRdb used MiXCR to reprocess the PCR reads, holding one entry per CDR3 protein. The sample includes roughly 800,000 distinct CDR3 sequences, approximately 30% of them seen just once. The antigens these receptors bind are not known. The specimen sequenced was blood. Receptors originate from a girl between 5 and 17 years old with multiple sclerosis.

In nucleotides, the CDR3 is TGTGCCAGCAGTCTACATTCCAGGCCCAACATTCAGTACTTC. Translating gives CASSLHSRPNIQYF. The chain employs TRBV6-6 and TRBJ2-7, with D unresolved. The DNA matches TRBJ2-4 better at its end, which makes the J call doubtful. The germline gives CDR1 MNHNY, CDR2 SVGAGI (reference sequence). CDR3 length: 14 amino acids.

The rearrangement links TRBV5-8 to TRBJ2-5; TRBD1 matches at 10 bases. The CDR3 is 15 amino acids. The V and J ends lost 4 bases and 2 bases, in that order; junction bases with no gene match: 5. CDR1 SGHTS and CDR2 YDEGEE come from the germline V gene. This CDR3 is CASSGDRGPQETQYF. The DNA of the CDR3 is TGTGCCAGCAGCGGGGACAGGGGACCACAAGAGACCCAGTACTTC.

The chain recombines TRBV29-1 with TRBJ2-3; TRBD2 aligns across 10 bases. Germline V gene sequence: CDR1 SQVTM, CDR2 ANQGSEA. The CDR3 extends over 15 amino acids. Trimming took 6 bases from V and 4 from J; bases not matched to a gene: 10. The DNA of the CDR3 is TGCAGCGTGGAAATAGCGGGAGGTCTATCAGATACGCAGTATTTT. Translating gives CSVEIAGGLSDTQYF.

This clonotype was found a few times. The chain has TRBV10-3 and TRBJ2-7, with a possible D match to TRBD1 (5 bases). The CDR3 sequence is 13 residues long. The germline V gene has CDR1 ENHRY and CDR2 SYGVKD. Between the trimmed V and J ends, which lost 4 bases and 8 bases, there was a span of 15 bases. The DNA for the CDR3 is TGTGCCATCAGTGTGCAAGGGGATGGGCAGCAGTACTTC. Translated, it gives CAISVQGDGQQYF.

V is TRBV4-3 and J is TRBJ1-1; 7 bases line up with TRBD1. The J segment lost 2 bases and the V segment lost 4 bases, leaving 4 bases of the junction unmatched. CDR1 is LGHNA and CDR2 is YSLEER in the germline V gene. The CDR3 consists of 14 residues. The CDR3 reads CASSPGTDNTEAFF. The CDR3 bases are TGCGCCAGCAGCCCGGGGACAGATAACACTGAAGCTTTCTTT.

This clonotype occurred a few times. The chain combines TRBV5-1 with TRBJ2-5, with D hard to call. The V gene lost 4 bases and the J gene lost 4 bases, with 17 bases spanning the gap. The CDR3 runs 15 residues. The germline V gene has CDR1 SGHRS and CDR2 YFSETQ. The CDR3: CASSHGRTSTETQYF. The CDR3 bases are TGCGCCAGCAGCCATGGACGGACCTCCACAGAGACCCAGTACTTC.

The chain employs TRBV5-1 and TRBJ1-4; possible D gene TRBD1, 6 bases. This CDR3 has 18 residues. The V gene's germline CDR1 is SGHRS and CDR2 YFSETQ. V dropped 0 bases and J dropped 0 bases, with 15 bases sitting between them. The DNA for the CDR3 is TGCGCCAGCAGCTTGGAGGGGGACAAAATGTCAACTAATGAAAAACTGTTTTTT. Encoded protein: CASSLEGDKMSTNEKLFF.

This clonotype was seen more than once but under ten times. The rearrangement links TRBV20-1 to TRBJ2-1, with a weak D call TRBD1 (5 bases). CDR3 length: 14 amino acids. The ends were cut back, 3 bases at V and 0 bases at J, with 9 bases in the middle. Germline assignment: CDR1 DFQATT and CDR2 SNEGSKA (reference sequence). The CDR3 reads CSASHRSSYNEQFF. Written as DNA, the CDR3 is TGCAGTGCTAGTCACAGGAGCTCCTACAATGAGCAGTTCTTC.

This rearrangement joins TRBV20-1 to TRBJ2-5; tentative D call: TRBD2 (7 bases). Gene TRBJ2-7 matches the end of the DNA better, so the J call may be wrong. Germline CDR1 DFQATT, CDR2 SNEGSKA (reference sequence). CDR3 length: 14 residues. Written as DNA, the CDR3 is TGCAGTGCTTCCTCCGGTTGGGGGGGCTCCGAGCAGTACTTC. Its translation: CSASSGWGGSEQYF.

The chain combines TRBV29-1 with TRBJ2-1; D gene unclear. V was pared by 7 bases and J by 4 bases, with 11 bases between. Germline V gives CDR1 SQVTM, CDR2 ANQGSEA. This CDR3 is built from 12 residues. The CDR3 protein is CSARDSYNEQFF. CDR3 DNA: TGCAGCGCCCGAGATTCATACAATGAGCAGTTCTTC.

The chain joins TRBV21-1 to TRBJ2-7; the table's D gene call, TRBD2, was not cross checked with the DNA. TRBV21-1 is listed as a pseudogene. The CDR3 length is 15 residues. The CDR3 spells CACSRTEGWAYEQYF. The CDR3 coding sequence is TGTGCCTGCAGCAGGACTGAGGGTTGGGCCTACGAGCAGTACTTC.

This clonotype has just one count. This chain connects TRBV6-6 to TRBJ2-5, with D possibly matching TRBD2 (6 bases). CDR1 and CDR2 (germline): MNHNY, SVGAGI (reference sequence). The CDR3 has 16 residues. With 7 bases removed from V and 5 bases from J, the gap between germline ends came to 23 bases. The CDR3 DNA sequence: TGTGCCAGCAACAGACTTAGCGCTTCGGAGGGGGAGACCCAGTACTTC. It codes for CASNRLSASEGETQYF.

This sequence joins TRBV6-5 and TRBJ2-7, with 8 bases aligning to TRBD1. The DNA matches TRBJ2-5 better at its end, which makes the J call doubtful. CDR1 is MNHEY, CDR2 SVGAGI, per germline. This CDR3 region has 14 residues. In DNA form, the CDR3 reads TGTGCCAGCACCCCGGACAGGGTCGGGGAGACCCAGTACTTC. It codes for CASTPDRVGETQYF.

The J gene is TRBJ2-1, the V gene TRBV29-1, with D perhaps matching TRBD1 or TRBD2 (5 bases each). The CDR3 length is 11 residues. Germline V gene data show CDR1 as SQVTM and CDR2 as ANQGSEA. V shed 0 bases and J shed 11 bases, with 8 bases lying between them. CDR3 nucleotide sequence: TGCAGCGTTGAAGAGTCGGGACAGCAGTTCTTC. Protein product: CSVEESGQQFF.

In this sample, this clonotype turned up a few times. The CDR3 bases are TGTGCCAGCAGCCAATTGTTAACATCCACGGATCGGTACTTC. This codes for CASSQLLTSTDRYF. The rearrangement links TRBV3-1 to TRBJ2-5, with D unclear. The V end lost 2 bases, the J end lost 13 bases, and 20 bases lay between the germline ends. The germline V gene encodes CDR1 LGHDT and CDR2 YNNKEL (reference sequence). The CDR3 is 14 residues long.

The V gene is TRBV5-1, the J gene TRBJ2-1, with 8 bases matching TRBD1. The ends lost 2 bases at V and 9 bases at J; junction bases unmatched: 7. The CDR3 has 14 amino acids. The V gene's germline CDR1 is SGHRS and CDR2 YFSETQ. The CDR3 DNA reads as TGCGCCAGCAGCTTAGGAGCCACAGGGGGTGAGCAGTTCTTC. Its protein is CASSLGATGGEQFF.

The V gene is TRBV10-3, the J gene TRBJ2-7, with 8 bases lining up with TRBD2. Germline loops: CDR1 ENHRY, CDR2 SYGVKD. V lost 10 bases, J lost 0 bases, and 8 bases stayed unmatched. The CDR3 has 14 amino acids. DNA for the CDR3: TGTGCCAGCCGGGCAGCGGGGGTCTCCTACGAGCAGTACTTC. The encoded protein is CASRAAGVSYEQYF.

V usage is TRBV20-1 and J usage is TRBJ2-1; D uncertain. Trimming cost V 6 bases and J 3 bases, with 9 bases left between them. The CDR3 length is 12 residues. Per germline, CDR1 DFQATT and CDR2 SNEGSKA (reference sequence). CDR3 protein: CSAEGVYNEQFF. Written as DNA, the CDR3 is TGCAGTGCCGAAGGAGTCTACAATGAGCAGTTCTTC.

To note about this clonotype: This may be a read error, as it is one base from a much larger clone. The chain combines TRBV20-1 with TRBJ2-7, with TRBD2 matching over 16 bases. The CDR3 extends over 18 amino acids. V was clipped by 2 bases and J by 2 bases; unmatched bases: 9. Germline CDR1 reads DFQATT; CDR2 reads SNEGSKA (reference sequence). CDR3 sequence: CSARPGTSGRGLPYEQYF. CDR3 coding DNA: TGCAGTGCTAGACCCGGGACTAGCGGGAGGGGATTACCCTACGAGCAGTACTTC.

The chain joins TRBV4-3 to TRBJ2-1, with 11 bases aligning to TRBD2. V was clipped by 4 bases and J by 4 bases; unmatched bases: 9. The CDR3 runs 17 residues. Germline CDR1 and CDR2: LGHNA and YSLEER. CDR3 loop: CASSRKPGLAEYNEQFF. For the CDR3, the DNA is TGCGCCAGCAGCCGCAAGCCGGGACTAGCGGAATACAATGAGCAGTTCTTC.

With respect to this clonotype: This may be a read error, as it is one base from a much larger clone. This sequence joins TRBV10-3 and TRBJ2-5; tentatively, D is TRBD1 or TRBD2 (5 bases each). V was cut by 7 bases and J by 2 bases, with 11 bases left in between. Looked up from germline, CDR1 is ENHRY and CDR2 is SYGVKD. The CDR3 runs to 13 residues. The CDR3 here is CAITGTRQETQYF. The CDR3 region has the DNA TGTGCCATCACCGGGACGAGACAAGAGACCCAGTACTTC.

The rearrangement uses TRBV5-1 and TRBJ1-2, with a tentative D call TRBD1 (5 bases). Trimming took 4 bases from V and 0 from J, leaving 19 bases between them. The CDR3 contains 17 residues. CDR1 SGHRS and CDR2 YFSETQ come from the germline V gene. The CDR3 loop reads CASSPAGGIRTNYGYTF. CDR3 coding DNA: TGCGCCAGCAGCCCGGCGGGGGGAATCCGGACTAACTATGGCTACACCTTC.

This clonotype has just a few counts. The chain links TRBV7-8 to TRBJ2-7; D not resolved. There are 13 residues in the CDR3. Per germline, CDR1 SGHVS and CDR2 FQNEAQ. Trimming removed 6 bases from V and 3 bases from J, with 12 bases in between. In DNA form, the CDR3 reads TGTGCCAGCAGTTTATCAGATGACTACGAGCAGTACTTC. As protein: CASSLSDDYEQYF.

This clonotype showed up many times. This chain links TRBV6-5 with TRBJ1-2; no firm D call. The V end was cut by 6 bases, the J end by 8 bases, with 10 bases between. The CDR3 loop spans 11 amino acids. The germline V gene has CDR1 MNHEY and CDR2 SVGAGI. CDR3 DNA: TGTGCCAGCAGGGCCCTAGAAGGCTACACCTTC. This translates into CASRALEGYTF.

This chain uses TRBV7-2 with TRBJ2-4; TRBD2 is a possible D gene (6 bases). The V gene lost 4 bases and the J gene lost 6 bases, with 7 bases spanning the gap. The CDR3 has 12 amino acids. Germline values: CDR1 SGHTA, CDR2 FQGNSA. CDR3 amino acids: CASSWRGNIQYF. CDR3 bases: TGTGCCAGCAGCTGGCGGGGAAACATTCAGTACTTC.

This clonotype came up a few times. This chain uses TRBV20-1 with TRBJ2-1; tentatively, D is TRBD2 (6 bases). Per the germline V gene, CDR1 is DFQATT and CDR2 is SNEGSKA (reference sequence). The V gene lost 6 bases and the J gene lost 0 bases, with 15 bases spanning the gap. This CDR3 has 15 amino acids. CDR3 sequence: CSAGGTPGSYNEQFF. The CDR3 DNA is TGCAGTGCAGGTGGGACTCCCGGCTCCTACAATGAGCAGTTCTTC.

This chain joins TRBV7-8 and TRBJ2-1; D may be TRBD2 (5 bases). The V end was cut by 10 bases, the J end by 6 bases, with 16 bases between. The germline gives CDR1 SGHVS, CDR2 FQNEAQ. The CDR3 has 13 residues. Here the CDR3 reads CATRENLGNEQFF. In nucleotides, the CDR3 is TGTGCCACAAGGGAGAATCTGGGCAATGAGCAGTTCTTC.

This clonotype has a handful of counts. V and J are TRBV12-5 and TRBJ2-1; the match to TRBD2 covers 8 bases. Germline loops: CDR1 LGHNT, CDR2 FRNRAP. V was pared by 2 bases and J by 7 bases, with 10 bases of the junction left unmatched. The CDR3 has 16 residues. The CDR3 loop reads CASGLPVGLAWNEQFF. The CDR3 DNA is TGTGCTAGTGGTTTGCCCGTTGGACTAGCTTGGAATGAGCAGTTCTTC.

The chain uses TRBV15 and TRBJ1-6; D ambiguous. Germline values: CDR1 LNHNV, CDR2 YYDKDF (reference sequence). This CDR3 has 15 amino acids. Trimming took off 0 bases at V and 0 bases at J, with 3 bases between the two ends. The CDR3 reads CATSRDGSYNSPLHF. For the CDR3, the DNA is TGTGCCACCAGCAGAGATGGCTCCTATAATTCACCCCTCCACTTT. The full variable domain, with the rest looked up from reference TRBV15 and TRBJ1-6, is DAMVIQNPRYQVTQFGKPVTLSCSQTLNHNVMYWYQQKSSQAPKLLFHYYDKDFNNEADTPDNFQSRRPNTSFCFLDIRSPGLGDTAMYLCATSRDGSYNSPLHFGNGTRLTVT.

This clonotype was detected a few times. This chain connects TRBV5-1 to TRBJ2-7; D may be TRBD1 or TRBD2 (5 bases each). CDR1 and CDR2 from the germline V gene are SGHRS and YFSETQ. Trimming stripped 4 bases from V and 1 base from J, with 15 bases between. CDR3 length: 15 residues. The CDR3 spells CASSGLRDRSYEQYF. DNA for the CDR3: TGCGCCAGCAGCGGGCTCCGGGACCGATCCTACGAGCAGTACTTC.